This TCR beta chain came from a study of T cell changes during pregnancy in multiple sclerosis. Assay used: immunoSEQ multiplex PCR; TCRdb lists only in-frame clones, some missing. The table has about 100,000 clones, 91% seen once. V was trimmed by 4 bases and J by 2 bases, leaving 15 bases between them. The CDR3 contains 15 residues. Per germline, CDR1 MDHEN and CDR2 SYDVKM. J is TRBJ2-7 and V is TRBV28; maybe TRBD2 (5 bases). The sequencing here drew on peripheral blood, taken in the second trimester of pregnancy. The sequence was collected from a female donor with multiple sclerosis, enrolled in a pregnancy study. CDR3 protein: CASSWRSMVAYEQYF. DNA of the CDR3: TGTGCCAGCAGTTGGAGGTCGATGGTGGCCTACGAGCAGTACTTC.